This TCR beta chain was observed in a study of T cell repertoires in cytomegalovirus infection. To note about this clonotype: Its antigen is undetermined.

Study-wide results and caveats: In two of eight donors, the top clonotype was HLA-C-restricted CMV-specific.

Germline V lookup: CDR1 SGHVS, CDR2 FNYEAQ. Trimming took off 1 base at V and 4 bases at J, with 11 bases between the two ends. The CDR3 totals 15 residues. TCRdb analysed the reads with MiXCR anew, one entry per CDR3 protein. Found here are hundreds of thousands of distinct CDR3 sequences, approximately 31% of them singletons; the top ten hold under 15%. This clonotype was obtained from a human donor in good health (CMV status not recorded). Some clones in this sample may be carry-over from other donors' samples. The material sequenced was cultured CD8+ T cells from PBMCs, taken from culture after CMV antigen stimulation. This chain connects TRBV7-6 to TRBJ1-5; D ambiguous. CDR3: CASSLDGSRNQPQHF. The CDR3 nucleotides read TGTGCCAGCAGCTTAGATGGTAGTAGAAATCAGCCCCAGCATTTT.